A selection of T cell receptor beta chains follows, all from one sample in a study of blood T cell repertoires in COVID-19. Sequencing was performed with immunoSEQ multiplex PCR; in TCRdb, only in-frame clones are kept and a portion is missing. The profile shows 200,000 to 250,000 clones, around 85% of them singletons. Sequencing used PBMCs or T cells enriched from blood (not recorded which). Receptor source: a woman in her forties or fifties with acute COVID-19. Both conserved end residues are part of each CDR3. Each record gives: CDR3 protein, CDR3 DNA, J gene, CDR3 length, D gene, clone size, V gene. D genes are given only for firm matches. Size tells how often a clone was seen (once, few, many) or the class of an expanded clone, and some rows leave it out.

CDR3aa: CASSQAGWGVAKNIQYF; CDR3nt: TGTGCCAGCAGCCAAGCCGGTTGGGGAGTAGCCAAAAACATTCAGTACTTC; j_gene: TRBJ2-4; len: 17; d_gene: .; abundance: .; v_gene: TRBV3-1/TRBV3-2
CDR3aa: CASSLGGKGNYGYTF; CDR3nt: TGTGCCAGCAGCTTAGGTGGGAAGGGGAACTATGGCTACACCTTC; j_gene: TRBJ1-2; len: 15; d_gene: .; abundance: .; v_gene: TRBV13
CDR3aa: CATSDSTSGGANEQFF; CDR3nt: TGTGCCACCAGTGATTCGACTAGCGGGGGGGCCAATGAGCAGTTCTTC; j_gene: TRBJ2-1; len: 16; d_gene: TRBD2; abundance: .; v_gene: TRBV24-1
CDR3aa: CASSLGGTGGGYTF; CDR3nt: TGTGCCAGCAGCCTAGGGGGGACAGGGGGCGGCTACACCTTC; j_gene: TRBJ1-2; len: 14; d_gene: TRBD1; abundance: .; v_gene: TRBV7-2
CDR3aa: CASSPVAGYNEQFF; CDR3nt: TGTGCCAGTAGTCCGGTAGCGGGGTACAATGAGCAGTTCTTC; j_gene: TRBJ2-1; len: 14; d_gene: TRBD2; abundance: few; v_gene: TRBV19
CDR3aa: CAWSGRQGGNSPLHF; CDR3nt: TGTGCCTGGAGTGGGCGACAGGGGGGGAATTCACCCCTCCACTTT; j_gene: TRBJ1-6; len: 15; d_gene: TRBD1; abundance: .; v_gene: TRBV30
CDR3aa: CASRQTGSKNTEAFF; CDR3nt: TGTGCCAGCAGACAAACAGGGTCAAAGAACACTGAAGCTTTCTTT; j_gene: TRBJ1-1; len: 15; d_gene: .; abundance: .; v_gene: TRBV7-8
CDR3aa: CASSASWGQQTGELFF; CDR3nt: TGTGCCAGCAGTGCGAGTTGGGGACAGCAGACCGGGGAGCTGTTTTTT; j_gene: TRBJ2-2; len: 16; d_gene: TRBD1; abundance: once; v_gene: TRBV2
CDR3aa: CASSFRGRSTEAFF; CDR3nt: TGTGCCAGCAGTTTCAGGGGGCGTAGCACTGAAGCTTTCTTT; j_gene: TRBJ1-1; len: 14; d_gene: TRBD1; abundance: .; v_gene: TRBV28
CDR3aa: CASSWGDLSTDTQYF; CDR3nt: TGTGCCAGTAGCTGGGGGGACCTATCCACAGATACGCAGTATTTT; j_gene: TRBJ2-3; len: 15; d_gene: .; abundance: few; v_gene: TRBV19
CDR3aa: CASSVGQGSTDTQYF; CDR3nt: TGTGCCAGCAGCGTAGGGCAGGGCAGCACAGATACGCAGTATTTT; j_gene: TRBJ2-3; len: 15; d_gene: .; abundance: .; v_gene: TRBV9
CDR3aa: CASSQEGAGDNQPQHF; CDR3nt: TGCGCCAGCAGCCAAGAGGGGGCAGGGGACAATCAGCCCCAGCATTTT; j_gene: TRBJ1-5; len: 16; d_gene: .; abundance: .; v_gene: TRBV4-1
CDR3aa: CASKQGQGSGNTIYF; CDR3nt: TGCGCCAGCAAACAGGGACAGGGCTCTGGAAACACCATATATTTT; j_gene: TRBJ1-3; len: 15; d_gene: TRBD1; abundance: .; v_gene: TRBV5-1
CDR3aa: CAWSLNRQSNSPLHF; CDR3nt: TGTGCCTGGAGTCTCAATCGACAGTCGAATTCACCCCTCCACTTT; j_gene: TRBJ1-6; len: 15; d_gene: .; abundance: .; v_gene: TRBV30
CDR3aa: CAISESATSGTGELFF; CDR3nt: TGTGCCATCAGTGAGTCCGCGACTAGCGGCACCGGGGAGCTGTTTTTT; j_gene: TRBJ2-2; len: 16; d_gene: TRBD2; abundance: .; v_gene: TRBV10-3
CDR3aa: CASSSTGTGDYGYTF; CDR3nt: TGTGCCAGCAGCTCAACCGGGACAGGGGACTATGGCTACACCTTC; j_gene: TRBJ1-2; len: 15; d_gene: TRBD1; abundance: .; v_gene: TRBV5-4
CDR3aa: CATSREILTEAFF; CDR3nt: TGTGCCACCTCGAGAGAAATCCTCACTGAAGCTTTCTTT; j_gene: TRBJ1-1; len: 13; d_gene: .; abundance: .; v_gene: TRBV19
CDR3aa: CASSQAGQINYGYTF; CDR3nt: TGCGCCAGCAGCCAGGCGGGACAGATAAACTATGGCTACACCTTC; j_gene: TRBJ1-2; len: 15; d_gene: TRBD1; abundance: .; v_gene: TRBV4-3
CDR3aa: CASSSDRGHYGYTF; CDR3nt: TGTGCCAGCAGCTCGGACAGGGGGCACTATGGCTACACCTTC; j_gene: TRBJ1-2; len: 14; d_gene: TRBD1; abundance: .; v_gene: TRBV5-6
CDR3aa: CASKTSEVTEAFF; CDR3nt: TGTGCCAGCAAAACGAGCGAGGTCACTGAAGCTTTCTTT; j_gene: TRBJ1-1; len: 13; d_gene: .; abundance: .; v_gene: TRBV12-3/TRBV12-4
CDR3aa: CASSSGQRGYTF; CDR3nt: TGTGCCAGCAGCTCGGGACAACGGGGCTACACCTTC; j_gene: TRBJ1-2; len: 12; d_gene: .; abundance: .; v_gene: TRBV11-2
CDR3aa: CASILRGTNEKLFF; CDR3nt: TGTGCCAGCATTTTGCGCGGCACTAATGAAAAACTGTTTTTT; j_gene: TRBJ1-4; len: 14; d_gene: .; abundance: few; v_gene: TRBV2
CDR3aa: CASSLTAVDTGELFF; CDR3nt: TGCGCCAGCAGCTTGACAGCTGTGGACACCGGGGAGCTGTTTTTT; j_gene: TRBJ2-2; len: 15; d_gene: .; abundance: few; v_gene: TRBV5-1
CDR3aa: CASSQGPEIAQFF; CDR3nt: TGTGCCAGCAGCCAGGGGCCCGAGATAGCGCAGTTCTTC; j_gene: TRBJ2-1; len: 13; d_gene: .; abundance: .; v_gene: TRBV3-1/TRBV3-2
CDR3aa: CASSLRVAGGYWETQYF; CDR3nt: TGTGCCAGCAGCTTGAGGGTAGCGGGGGGGTATTGGGAGACCCAGTACTTC; j_gene: TRBJ2-5; len: 17; d_gene: TRBD2; abundance: .; v_gene: TRBV7-2
CDR3aa: CATAEQGRNTEAFF; CDR3nt: TGTGCCACCGCGGAGCAGGGCCGGAACACTGAAGCTTTCTTT; j_gene: TRBJ1-1; len: 14; d_gene: .; abundance: .; v_gene: TRBV15
CDR3aa: CASTETGTSGVTGELFF; CDR3nt: TGTGCCAGCACCGAAACCGGGACTAGCGGGGTCACCGGGGAGCTGTTTTTT; j_gene: TRBJ2-2; len: 17; d_gene: TRBD2; abundance: .; v_gene: TRBV7-3
CDR3aa: CASSPIPRGNTGELFF; CDR3nt: TGCGCCAGCAGCCCTATTCCCAGGGGGAACACCGGGGAGCTGTTTTTT; j_gene: TRBJ2-2; len: 16; d_gene: .; abundance: once; v_gene: TRBV5-1
CDR3aa: CASSNRAVSSYEQYF; CDR3nt: TGTGCCAGCAGTAACAGAGCGGTGAGCTCCTACGAGCAGTACTTC; j_gene: TRBJ2-7; len: 15; d_gene: .; abundance: .; v_gene: TRBV7-9
CDR3aa: CASRLGDRGFYNEQFF; CDR3nt: TGTGCAAGTCGCTTAGGGGACAGGGGCTTCTACAATGAGCAGTTCTTC; j_gene: TRBJ2-1; len: 16; d_gene: .; abundance: .; v_gene: TRBV12-2
CDR3aa: CASSLQGSADTQYF; CDR3nt: TGTGCCAGCAGTTTGCAGGGCTCGGCAGATACGCAGTATTTT; j_gene: TRBJ2-3; len: 14; d_gene: .; abundance: .; v_gene: TRBV27
CDR3aa: CSARDFDEQFF; CDR3nt: TGCAGTGCTAGAGATTTCGATGAGCAGTTCTTC; j_gene: TRBJ2-1; len: 11; d_gene: .; abundance: .; v_gene: TRBV20-1
CDR3aa: CASSQDTGSGQPQHF; CDR3nt: TGCGCCAGCAGCCAAGATACGGGGTCGGGACAGCCCCAGCATTTT; j_gene: TRBJ1-5; len: 15; d_gene: .; abundance: .; v_gene: TRBV4-3
CDR3aa: CASTTGTGGIQPQHF; CDR3nt: TGTGCCAGCACCACAGGGACAGGGGGAATTCAGCCCCAGCATTTT; j_gene: TRBJ1-5; len: 15; d_gene: TRBD1; abundance: .; v_gene: TRBV6-5
CDR3aa: CASSSGRALKDTQYF; CDR3nt: TGTGCCAGCAGCTCCGGCAGGGCCTTGAAAGATACGCAGTATTTT; j_gene: TRBJ2-3; len: 15; d_gene: .; abundance: few; v_gene: TRBV5-4
CDR3aa: CASSPQQGSGNTIYF; CDR3nt: TGTGCCAGCTCACCTCAACAGGGGAGTGGAAACACCATATATTTT; j_gene: TRBJ1-3; len: 15; d_gene: TRBD1; abundance: .; v_gene: TRBV18
CDR3aa: CASRPNGGQGARNSPLHF; CDR3nt: TGTGCCAGCAGGCCCAACGGGGGACAGGGGGCAAGGAATTCACCCCTCCACTTT; j_gene: TRBJ1-6; len: 18; d_gene: TRBD1; abundance: .; v_gene: TRBV7-2
CDR3aa: CASSRPGQGDPRTDTQYF; CDR3nt: TGTGCCAGCTCAAGACCGGGACAGGGGGATCCTCGCACAGATACGCAGTATTTT; j_gene: TRBJ2-3; len: 18; d_gene: TRBD1; abundance: .; v_gene: TRBV18
CDR3aa: CASTAPAGVTYEQYF; CDR3nt: TGTGCCAGCACCGCCCCAGCGGGGGTTACCTACGAGCAGTACTTC; j_gene: TRBJ2-7; len: 15; d_gene: TRBD2; abundance: .; v_gene: TRBV28
CDR3aa: CASSLGASGVPEQYF; CDR3nt: TGTGCCAGCAGCTTGGGGGCTAGCGGGGTTCCCGAGCAGTACTTC; j_gene: TRBJ2-7; len: 15; d_gene: TRBD2; abundance: .; v_gene: TRBV5-4
CDR3aa: CASSIGGGGLASYNEQFF; CDR3nt: TGTGCCAGTAGTATAGGAGGTGGGGGACTAGCGTCCTACAATGAGCAGTTCTTC; j_gene: TRBJ2-1; len: 18; d_gene: TRBD2; abundance: .; v_gene: TRBV19
CDR3aa: CASSPPLAGTSSGANVLTF; CDR3nt: TGTGCCAGCTCACCACCTTTGGCAGGGACTTCCTCTGGGGCCAACGTCCTGACTTTC; j_gene: TRBJ2-6; len: 19; d_gene: .; abundance: .; v_gene: TRBV18
CDR3aa: CASSVNRGELFF; CDR3nt: TGTGCCAGCAGCGTAAACAGGGGGGAGCTGTTTTTT; j_gene: TRBJ2-2; len: 12; d_gene: .; abundance: .; v_gene: TRBV9
CDR3aa: CASSEPGVSYGYTF; CDR3nt: TGTGCCAGCAGCGAACCGGGGGTGAGCTATGGCTACACCTTC; j_gene: TRBJ1-2; len: 14; d_gene: .; abundance: once; v_gene: TRBV7-9
CDR3aa: CASSSHGGSTEAFF; CDR3nt: TGTGCCAGCAGCTCCCATGGGGGGTCAACTGAAGCTTTCTTT; j_gene: TRBJ1-1; len: 14; d_gene: .; abundance: .; v_gene: TRBV11-1
CDR3aa: CASSGTWSKTGYGYTF; CDR3nt: TGCGCCAGCAGCGGCACATGGTCGAAGACAGGATATGGCTACACCTTC; j_gene: TRBJ1-2; len: 16; d_gene: .; abundance: .; v_gene: TRBV5-1
CDR3aa: CAGLKTVNTEAFF; CDR3nt: TGTGCTGGATTGAAGACAGTGAACACTGAAGCTTTCTTT; j_gene: TRBJ1-1; len: 13; d_gene: .; abundance: .; v_gene: TRBV30
CDR3aa: CASSLGLADELFF; CDR3nt: TGTGCCAGCAGCTTAGGACTAGCGGACGAGCTGTTTTTT; j_gene: TRBJ2-2; len: 13; d_gene: TRBD2; abundance: .; v_gene: TRBV7-3
CDR3aa: CASSISDSNYGYTF; CDR3nt: TGTGCCAGTAGTATTTCGGACTCGAACTATGGCTACACCTTC; j_gene: TRBJ1-2; len: 14; d_gene: .; abundance: .; v_gene: TRBV19
CDR3aa: CASSPRAGGTWEQYF; CDR3nt: TGTGCCAGCAGCCCCCGGGCGGGGGGAACTTGGGAGCAGTACTTC; j_gene: TRBJ2-7; len: 15; d_gene: TRBD2; abundance: .; v_gene: TRBV14
CDR3aa: CASSPVSPTGAYGYTF; CDR3nt: TGTGCCAGCAGCCCAGTGAGCCCGACAGGAGCCTATGGCTACACCTTC; j_gene: TRBJ1-2; len: 16; d_gene: .; abundance: .; v_gene: TRBV4-2
CDR3aa: CASSQMSSYGYTF; CDR3nt: TGTGCCAGCAGCCAAATGTCGTCCTATGGCTACACCTTC; j_gene: TRBJ1-2; len: 13; d_gene: .; abundance: .; v_gene: TRBV3-1/TRBV3-2